The rows below give T cell receptor beta chains drawn from one sample of a study of T-cell memory formation after mild COVID-19. TCRdb used MiXCR to reprocess the 5' RACE reads, holding one entry per CDR3 protein. There are 350,000 to 550,000 distinct CDR3 sequences in the sample; about a sixth occur only once, and 20% to 25% lies in the top ten. The specimen was PBMCs or a T cell subset sorted from them (not recorded which). These receptor sequences come from a man younger than 35 who had mild COVID-19 (a few samples of this study predate the infection). Cell type and time point are not known. The CDR3 runs from the conserved cysteine through the conserved F or W. Fields, in order: J gene, V gene, clone size, D gene, CDR3 DNA, CDR3 protein. D genes are given only for firm matches. Clone size, where shown, is once, few, many, or a class for clones that have expanded.

j_gene: TRBJ1-5
v_gene: TRBV27
abundance: -
d_gene: TRBD1
CDR3nt: TGTGCCAGCAGCCCCCGACAGGGTCTTCAGCCCCAGCATTTT
CDR3aa: CASSPRQGLQPQHF

j_gene: TRBJ1-1
v_gene: TRBV12-5
abundance: -
d_gene: -
CDR3nt: TGTGCTAGTGGTTTGACAGAGAACACTGAAGCTTTCTTT
CDR3aa: CASGLTENTEAFF

j_gene: TRBJ2-7
v_gene: TRBV6-6
abundance: many
d_gene: TRBD1
CDR3nt: TGTGCCAGCAGTCCGGACAGGGAGCAGTACTTC
CDR3aa: CASSPDREQYF

j_gene: TRBJ1-1
v_gene: TRBV4-1
abundance: -
d_gene: -
CDR3nt: TGCGCCAGCAGCCCTTGGGTGTACACTGAAGCTTTCTTT
CDR3aa: CASSPWVYTEAFF

j_gene: TRBJ1-5
v_gene: TRBV27
abundance: -
d_gene: -
CDR3nt: TGTGCCAGCATGGGGTACGGGGGCACGGCGCGTCAGCCCCAGCATTTT
CDR3aa: CASMGYGGTARQPQHF

j_gene: TRBJ2-5
v_gene: TRBV2
abundance: -
d_gene: -
CDR3nt: TGTGCCAGCAGAGAGACCTACAGGCCACAGACCCAAGAGACCCAGTACTTC
CDR3aa: CASRETYRPQTQETQYF

j_gene: TRBJ2-5
v_gene: TRBV12-3/TRBV12-4
abundance: many
d_gene: -
CDR3nt: TGTGCCAGCAGTTTTAGGGGGGGGGAGACCCAGTACTTC
CDR3aa: CASSFRGGETQYF

j_gene: TRBJ2-2
v_gene: TRBV7-9
abundance: -
d_gene: -
CDR3nt: TGTGCCAGCGTCCAGACAGGGAGGGCCGGGGAGCTGTTTTTT
CDR3aa: CASVQTGRAGELFF

j_gene: TRBJ1-2
v_gene: TRBV20-1
abundance: -
d_gene: -
CDR3nt: TGCAGTGCTAGAAGGCAGGGTGTCGGTTTGGGCTACACCTTC
CDR3aa: CSARRQGVGLGYTF

j_gene: TRBJ1-1
v_gene: TRBV27
abundance: -
d_gene: TRBD1
CDR3nt: TGTGCCAGCAGTTTATCCGGGACAGGGGTCACTGAAGCTTTCTTT
CDR3aa: CASSLSGTGVTEAFF

j_gene: TRBJ2-2
v_gene: TRBV5-1
abundance: many
d_gene: TRBD2
CDR3nt: TGCGCCAGCAGCTATCTAGCGGGGAGCTACACCGGGGAGCTGTTTTTT
CDR3aa: CASSYLAGSYTGELFF

j_gene: TRBJ1-1
v_gene: TRBV28
abundance: few
d_gene: TRBD1
CDR3nt: TGTGCCAGCAGGGCTCCTACAGGGGGCCCCACTGAAGCTTTCTTT
CDR3aa: CASRAPTGGPTEAFF

j_gene: TRBJ2-3
v_gene: TRBV5-1
abundance: -
d_gene: -
CDR3nt: TGCGCCAGCAGCTTGGCAGGGTTTAGTCATAGCACAGATACGCAGTATTTT
CDR3aa: CASSLAGFSHSTDTQYF

j_gene: TRBJ1-5
v_gene: TRBV4-1
abundance: many
d_gene: TRBD1
CDR3nt: TGCGCCAGCAGCCGCACACAGGGGAACCAGCCCCAGCATTTT
CDR3aa: CASSRTQGNQPQHF

j_gene: TRBJ2-5
v_gene: TRBV5-1
abundance: -
d_gene: TRBD2
CDR3nt: TGCGCCAGCAGCCCCACCTCCGTGGGGGGGCAAGAGACCCAGTACTTC
CDR3aa: CASSPTSVGGQETQYF

j_gene: TRBJ2-3
v_gene: TRBV6-5
abundance: -
d_gene: -
CDR3nt: TGTGCCAGCAACCAAGGCAGGGCGCAGTATTTT
CDR3aa: CASNQGRAQYF